This record looks at one TCR beta chain sequence and its context. Its antigen is not known. Assay: immunoSEQ multiplex PCR; the TCRdb copy retains only in-frame clones and omits some. Here the sample spans tens of thousands of clones, about 83% being singletons. This sample is part of a study of OX40 agonist ivuxolimab in advanced cancers. In the study overall: A partial response was reached by three patients: one with hepatocellular carcinoma and two with cutaneous melanoma. Study-wide findings and caveats: Antigens targeted by the expanded peripheral T cells were not determined.

In germline, CDR1 is SGHDT, CDR2 YYEEEE. With V trimmed by 4 bases and J by 10 bases, 14 bases remained unmatched. The CDR3 consists of 14 residues. The material sequenced was CD4+ or CD8+ T cells sorted from blood, taken in a trial of the OX40 agonist ivuxolimab. This clonotype originated in an adult with an advanced solid tumor such as melanoma, head and neck, liver or kidney cancer. The gene calls are TRBV5-6 and TRBJ2-7; 7 positions agree with TRBD2. For the CDR3, the DNA is TGTGCCAGCAGCCCGGGACTACCGTCTTGGGGCCAGTACTTC. This sequence encodes CASSPGLPSWGQYF.